The rows below give T cell receptor beta chains drawn from one sample of a study of blood T cell repertoires in COVID-19. Measured with immunoSEQ multiplex PCR; TCRdb has only the in-frame clones, and not every one. The table includes 130,000 or so clones, approximately 90% detected once. Sequencing was carried out using peripheral blood. The source of these receptors is a man aged 45-65 years with active or convalescent COVID-19. The CDR3 runs from the conserved cysteine through the conserved F or W. D genes are given only for firm matches. The size of a clone is reported for some rows only, either as once, few or many, or as a class for expanded clones.

size	D	V	CDR3
NA	TRBD1	TRBV4-2	CASSQGTGGEKLFF
NA	TRBD1	TRBV4-3	CASSQGQGQSNYGYTF
NA	TRBD2	TRBV27	CASSSTSGRSYYNEQFF
NA	NA	TRBV5-8	CASSRRETNTGELFF
NA	TRBD2	TRBV7-2	CASSLGSSGTGELFF
NA	TRBD1	TRBV5-4	CASSPDRGLNTEAFF
NA	TRBD2	TRBV10-3	CAISDHSGKLYEQYF
NA	TRBD1	TRBV28	CASGYYRGANEKLFF
NA	NA	TRBV28	CASSFGGMPHQPQHF
NA	TRBD2	TRBV10-3	CATETSGTNEQFF
NA	NA	TRBV3-1/TRBV3-2	CASSQLQQETQYF
NA	TRBD1	TRBV15	CATSGQGPDQPQHF
NA	TRBD2	TRBV29-1	CSVWGGFDTQETQYF
NA	TRBD2	TRBV5-1	CASSGASGRSYNEQFF
NA	NA	TRBV18	CASSPVSQQETQYF
NA	NA	TRBV19	CASSISQGYSEQYF
NA	NA	TRBV19	CASSMNRLNEKLFF
NA	NA	TRBV18	CASSPLAGEEAFF
NA	TRBD1	TRBV19	CASSKDRESYEQYF
NA	NA	TRBV15	CATSNSPTGTSPLHF
NA	TRBD2	TRBV5-4	CASSSGRPSGSQETQYF
NA	NA	TRBV5-1	CASSLTDPSETQYF
NA	TRBD2	TRBV28	CASSLASGRPSSYEQYF
NA	TRBD2	TRBV4-1	CARDQIGTSGGFMETQYF
few	NA	TRBV7-2	CASSPAASNQETQYF
NA	TRBD1	TRBV6-1	CASSELRSGQGVRSNEKLFF
NA	TRBD2	TRBV29-1	CSGSVSGTSDEQYF
NA	TRBD2	TRBV6-6	CASSYKRGGTGELFF
NA	NA	TRBV18	CASAPGVNTEAFF
once	NA	TRBV11-2	CASSFGVTSYNEQFF
NA	NA	TRBV7-9	CASSLEEAMAFF
NA	NA	TRBV12-5	CASGEIPAKNIQYF
NA	NA	TRBV5-1	CASSLVQGKETQYF
NA	TRBD1	TRBV7-7	CASSVGQGKETQYF
NA	NA	TRBV30	CAWSHRAGGTQYF
NA	TRBD1	TRBV7-9	CASSDIPGQEEDNSPLHF
NA	NA	TRBV7-9	CASSFRSGALTDTQYF
NA	NA	TRBV2	CASNVERRNEQFF
NA	TRBD1	TRBV5-1	CASNWGWGQGPTGELFF
NA	TRBD1	TRBV6-4	CASRYGQGQCRGEQFF
NA	TRBD2	TRBV5-1	CASSLRLIAGGLQETQYF
few	TRBD1	TRBV5-4	CASNWSPGQGTYEQYF
NA	TRBD2	TRBV5-1	CASSMAGLAGGHEQFF
NA	NA	TRBV10-3	CAINSGVGHTF
NA	TRBD1	TRBV10-3	CAIRQQGATALSPLHF
NA	NA	TRBV12-5	CASGSTIAGQTYEQYF
NA	NA	TRBV29-1	CSVEETNEQFF
NA	NA	TRBV6-5	CASQDTNTGELFF
NA	NA	TRBV11-2	CASSLDSRVRQPQHF
NA	NA	TRBV5-1	CASSLTLGEEYF
NA	TRBD1	TRBV19	CASSLQGAAASGNTIYF
NA	TRBD2	TRBV27	CASSSGGEQYF
NA	NA	TRBV4-2	CASSQDISVAGELFF
NA	NA	TRBV6-5	CATSEDWDEQYF
NA	TRBD2	TRBV13	CASSPGLAGGPDTQYF